This TCR beta chain was documented in a study of T cells in pancreatic ductal adenocarcinoma. TCRdb's table, derived via immunoSEQ multiplex PCR, lists solely in-frame clones and lacks some. The data hold under 30,000 clones, with around 90% observed a single time. No neoadjuvant therapy was given to the selected pancreatic ductal adenocarcinoma patients before their surgery. As concerns this clone: What it binds is not known.

Trimming took off 5 bases at V and 2 bases at J, with 7 bases between the two ends. The germline gives CDR1 MNHEY, CDR2 SVGAGI. The CDR3 totals 12 residues. Whole-study findings and limits: Enrichment of CD45RO+ effector over naive T cells in tumors may bias clonality. Compared with tumor, blood showed more total productive templates and around 8-fold more clonotypes. Blood clonality (roughly 0.073) did not differ significantly from tumor (around 0.12).

The sample comprised PBMCs. The origin of this receptor is a human donor with pancreatic ductal adenocarcinoma. The chain joins TRBV6-5 to TRBJ2-7; D remains ambiguous. CDR3 in DNA: TGTGCCAGCAGTCGACCACCCTACGAGCAGTACTTC. Protein sequence: CASSRPPYEQYF.